The 12 T cell receptor beta chains below all came from one sample that was sequenced in a study of T cell responses to AZD1222 COVID-19 vaccine (dated by TCRdb to the early 2020s). The protocol used for the library was the immunoSEQ multiplex PCR assay. This immuneACCESS table, as held by TCRdb, lists in-frame sequences with V and J called but not all clones. Of the missing ones, under half trace to an unresolved V gene in checked studies; the others have no known cause. The sample profile shows about 180,000 clones; 85% to 90% of them were found once. The biggest ten clones account for 3.5% to 4.5% of the sample. The time point label, read with the paper, signifies: about 28 days (+/-7) after the second vaccine dose. This specimen's treatment or condition label, per the study, means: meningococcal conjugate vaccine given as trial control. The sample consisted of peripheral blood, taken 28 days after the second dose of the MenACWY control vaccine. Receptors were obtained from an adult who received the MenACWY meningococcal vaccine as a control.

V and J are TRBV28 and TRBJ2-1, with TRBD2 identical over 8 bases. CDR3 length: 11 residues. Looked up from germline, CDR1 is MDHEN and CDR2 is SYDVKM. With 7 bases clipped from V and 9 bases from J, the junction kept 2 bases outside the gene matches. Here the CDR3 DNA reads TGTGCCAGCAAGCGGGGGCGTGAGCAGTTCTTC. This codes for CASKRGREQFF.

The chain couples TRBV7-2 to TRBJ2-1; 12 positions match TRBD2. V was pared by 1 base and J by 8 bases, with 6 bases of the junction left unmatched. The CDR3 runs to 16 residues. Germline V gene lookup returns CDR1 SGHTA and CDR2 FQGNSA. CDR3 sequence reads: CASSLGMGLAGHEQFF. CDR3 bases: TGTGCCAGCAGCTTAGGCATGGGACTAGCGGGCCATGAGCAGTTCTTC.

The chain joins TRBV20-1 to TRBJ2-3, with no clear D. Deletions cut 6 bases from V and 2 bases from J, with 3 bases between. The CDR3 extends over 10 amino acids. Germline V CDR1 and CDR2: DFQATT, SNEGSKA (reference sequence). The CDR3 here is CSAATDTQYF. CDR3 DNA sequence: TGCAGTGCCGCCACAGATACGCAGTATTTT.

The chain links TRBV5-4 to TRBJ2-1; 9 nucleotides match TRBD2. Germline loops: CDR1 SGHNT, CDR2 YYREEE (reference sequence). V shed 4 bases and J 0 bases; nucleotides not matched to a gene: 8. CDR3 size: 17 residues. In DNA form, the CDR3 reads TGTGCCAGCAGCCGTAGCGGGAGCTTGAGCTCCTACAATGAGCAGTTCTTC. As protein: CASSRSGSLSSYNEQFF.

This chain connects TRBV18 to TRBJ1-5, with no clear D. The V end was cut by 5 bases, the J end by 7 bases, with 15 bases between. Germline values: CDR1 KGHSH, CDR2 LQKENI. This CDR3 has 14 amino acids. The CDR3 DNA follows: TGTGCCAGCTCAAACAACAGAGGAGGACAGCCCCAGCATTTT. Amino acids: CASSNNRGGQPQHF.

The chain combines TRBV6-5 with TRBJ1-2, with 7 bases fitting TRBD1. Per germline, CDR1 MNHEY and CDR2 SVGAGI. This CDR3 has 14 residues. V shed 6 bases, J shed 7 bases, and the junction held 11 bases outside the gene matches. CDR3 coding DNA: TGTGCCAGCAGCCTAGGGGGCGGGTTGGGTGGCTACACCTTC. It yields the protein CASSLGGGLGGYTF.

This sequence joins TRBV29-1 and TRBJ2-7; D not resolved. Germline lookup yields CDR1 SQVTM and CDR2 ANQGSEA. Trimming took 0 bases from V and 0 from J, leaving 9 bases between them. The CDR3 runs 14 residues. Here the CDR3 DNA reads TGCAGCGTTGAAGACAGCCTCATCTCCTACGAGCAGTACTTC. Protein sequence: CSVEDSLISYEQYF.

The V and J genes are TRBV29-1 and TRBJ1-4, with D possibly matching TRBD1 (6 bases). The CDR3 has 11 residues. Trimming stripped 6 bases from V and 6 bases from J, with 8 bases between. Germline CDR1 and CDR2: SQVTM and ANQGSEA. CDR3 protein: CSVEGDEKLFF. CDR3 nucleotides: TGCAGCGTGGAGGGGGATGAAAAACTGTTTTTT.

The chain employs TRBV29-1 and TRBJ1-2; 9 positions match TRBD1. The CDR3 has 13 amino acids. J was trimmed by 4 bases and V by 6 bases; bases with no gene match: 6. The germline CDR1 and CDR2 sequences are SQVTM and ANQGSEA. The CDR3 nucleotides are TGCAGCGTAACTGAGACAGGGGGCTATGGCTACACCTTC. Translation: CSVTETGGYGYTF.

V usage is TRBV19 and J usage is TRBJ2-1; 12 nucleotides align to TRBD1. The CDR3 has 18 amino acids. J was trimmed by 8 bases and V by 1 base; bases with no gene match: 12. CDR1 is LNHDA, CDR2 SQIVND, per germline (reference sequence). The CDR3 is CASSIGAGTGGARDEQFF. The CDR3 DNA follows: TGTGCCAGTAGTATAGGAGCGGGGACAGGGGGCGCTCGGGATGAGCAGTTCTTC.

CDR3 in amino acids: CASSESGKAFF. CDR3 in DNA: TGTGCCAGTAGTGAGTCGGGGAAGGCTTTCTTT. The J gene is TRBJ1-1, the V gene TRBV19; D is unresolved. The CDR3 covers 11 residues. Trimming pared 5 bases from V and 11 bases from J, leaving 12 bases between. Germline V gene sequence: CDR1 LNHDA, CDR2 SQIVND (reference sequence).

V usage is TRBV27 and J usage is TRBJ2-7, with a tentative D call TRBD2 (7 bases). Trimming left V 4 bases short and J 0 bases short, with 13 bases between. Germline V gene data show CDR1 as MNHEY and CDR2 as SMNVEV (reference sequence). This CDR3 is 15 amino acids long. CDR3 DNA sequence: TGTGCCAGCAGTTGGGGGGGCGGGAGCTCCTACGAGCAGTACTTC. It codes for CASSWGGGSSYEQYF.